This note documents a single TCR beta chain sequence. The data belong to a study of T cell responses to AZD1222 COVID-19 vaccine. Sequencing used immunoSEQ multiplex PCR; TCRdb keeps in-frame clones, though not all of them. This sample has over 95,000 clones, with 65% to 85% found just once. The CDR3 has 14 residues. Germline CDR1 and CDR2: SGHTA and FQGTGA. Between the trimmed V and J ends, which lost 4 bases and 1 base, there was a span of 10 bases. The sequence derives from an adult who received the AZD1222 COVID-19 vaccine. This chain uses TRBV7-3 with TRBJ1-1, with D perhaps TRBD1 (5 bases). The sample in question was peripheral blood, obtained 28 days after the second AZD1222 dose. The CDR3 DNA sequence: TGTGCCAGCAGCTCGGGACGGACGAACACTGAAGCTTTCTTT. This translates into CASSSGRTNTEAFF.